This entry lists 8 T cell receptor beta chains sequenced from one sample in a study of T cell changes during pregnancy in multiple sclerosis. Generated by immunoSEQ multiplex PCR, the TCRdb table keeps only in-frame clones and is missing some. The sample records approximately 44,000 clones, about nine tenths being singletons. Sequenced material: CD4+ T cells from peripheral blood mononuclear cells, taken in the third trimester of pregnancy. Receptors were obtained from a female donor with multiple sclerosis, enrolled in a pregnancy study.

The chain recombines TRBV19 with TRBJ1-2; 10 bases are a match to TRBD1. The CDR3 spans 14 residues. After removal of 3 bases from V and 8 bases from J, the junction contained 6 bases not matched to a gene. CDR1 is LNHDA and CDR2 is SQIVND in the germline V gene (reference sequence). The chain's CDR3 is CASSITGQGQGYTF. The CDR3 DNA sequence: TGTGCCAGTAGTATCACGGGACAGGGGCAAGGCTACACCTTC.

The chain employs TRBV15 and TRBJ2-7, with D maybe TRBD2 (5 bases). The germline gives CDR1 LNHNV, CDR2 YYDKDF (reference sequence). Trimming shortened V by 1 base and J by 2 bases, and 9 bases separated the two germline ends. This CDR3 has 14 residues. The CDR3 sequence: CATSRGDYAYEQYF. CDR3 bases: TGTGCCACCAGCAGAGGTGACTACGCCTACGAGCAGTACTTC.

The chain recombines TRBV10-1 with TRBJ1-1, with a possible D match to TRBD1 (5 bases). Germline V gene sequence: CDR1 WNHNN, CDR2 SYGVQD (reference sequence). V dropped 2 bases and J dropped 5 bases, with 21 bases sitting between them. The length of the CDR3 is 17 residues. The chain's CDR3 is CASSEPYYFQGRTEAFF. CDR3 nucleotide sequence: TGCGCCAGCAGTGAGCCCTATTATTTTCAGGGTAGAACTGAAGCTTTCTTT.

The genes are TRBV29-1 and TRBJ1-2, with a weak D call TRBD1 (5 bases). Trimming removed 5 bases at V and 3 bases at J, with 16 bases between. Per germline, CDR1 SQVTM and CDR2 ANQGSEA. CDR3 length: 14 amino acids. Here the CDR3 reads CSVTQGVGDYGYTF. CDR3 sequence (DNA): TGCAGCGTTACCCAGGGTGTAGGGGACTATGGCTACACCTTC.

This clone occurred once. The rearrangement uses TRBV28 and TRBJ2-1; 12 bases are a match to TRBD2. Germline values: CDR1 MDHEN, CDR2 SYDVKM. The CDR3 consists of 18 residues. V was pared by 3 bases and J by 2 bases, with 8 bases of the junction left unmatched. The CDR3 region is CASSLASGRASTYNEQFF. CDR3 nucleotide sequence: TGTGCCAGCAGTTTGGCTAGCGGGAGGGCCTCGACCTACAATGAGCAGTTCTTC.

This clone appeared once. This chain uses TRBV5-6 with TRBJ1-5, with 7 bases matching TRBD1. Trimming took 3 bases from V and 5 from J; bases not matched to a gene: 5. The CDR3 is made up of 14 amino acids. Germline loops: CDR1 SGHDT, CDR2 YYEEEE. CDR3 protein: CASSSEGAHQPQHF. DNA for the CDR3: TGTGCCAGCAGCTCGGAGGGGGCCCATCAGCCCCAGCATTTT.

The gene calls are TRBV12-5 and TRBJ2-3; maybe TRBD2 (5 bases). V shed 10 bases and J shed 6 bases, with 17 bases lying between them. Germline V gives CDR1 LGHNT, CDR2 FRNRAP. This CDR3 is 13 amino acids long. The CDR3 DNA is TGTGCTACTTCAGCGGAAATAAGGGATACGCAGTATTTT. Translated: CATSAEIRDTQYF. Full variable domain (missing parts from reference TRBV12-5 and TRBJ2-3): DARVTQTPRHKVTEMGQEVTMRCQPILGHNTVFWYRQTMMQGLELLAYFRNRAPLDDSGMPKDRFSAEMPDATLATLKIQPSEPRDSAVYFCATSAEIRDTQYFGPGTRLTVL.

The chain combines TRBV6-1 with TRBJ1-1, with unresolved D. Germline CDR1 is MNHNS and CDR2 is SASEGT. The CDR3 has 12 residues. Trimming left V 0 bases short and J 7 bases short, with 6 bases between. CDR3 sequence (DNA): TGTGCCAGCAGTGAAGCGTTCCTTGAAGCTTTCTTT. Translated, it gives CASSEAFLEAFF.